The 9 T cell receptor beta chains below were found in one sample sequenced in a study of CD8 T cells in ankylosing spondylitis. General observations from the study: Blood from ankylosing spondylitis patients appeared to carry a characteristic roughly 8-variant TCR beta motif.

Each CDR3 protein is one row after TCRdb ran MiXCR on the 5' RACE reads. Here the sample spans 700,000 or so distinct CDR3 sequences, about 20% being singletons. Their antigens remain unidentified. Sequencing used blood, either unsorted or a sorted T cell fraction (not recorded which). The receptors come from a male donor with ankylosing spondylitis.

This chain links TRBV12-3 or TRBV12-4 with TRBJ1-3; D is undetermined. The CDR3 has 14 amino acids. The V end was cut by 5 bases, the J end by 4 bases, with 12 bases between. Here the CDR3 reads CASSPEPSGNTIYF. CDR3 DNA sequence: TGTGCCAGCAGTCCCGAACCGTCCGGAAACACCATATATTTT.

The table lists this clonotype with many counts. V usage is TRBV7-9 and J usage is TRBJ2-7; D remains unclear. The CDR3 has 13 residues. Per the germline V gene, CDR1 is SEHNR and CDR2 is FQNEAQ (reference sequence). The V end lost 1 base, the J end lost 9 bases, and 13 bases lay between the germline ends. Written as DNA, the CDR3 is TGTGCCAGCAGCTTAGGGGTTGGCGGCGTGCAGTACTTC. The encoded protein is CASSLGVGGVQYF.

In this sample, this clonotype turned up many times. CDR3 protein: CASSMDRGLNYGYTF. CDR3 sequence (DNA): TGCGCCAGCAGCATGGACAGGGGTCTTAACTATGGCTACACCTTC. The chain uses TRBV5-1 and TRBJ1-2, with 9 bases lining up with TRBD1. Germline CDR1 reads SGHRS; CDR2 reads YFSETQ. CDR3 length equals 15 residues. The junction had 5 bases not matched to a gene; V was cut back by 4 bases and J by 1 base.

This clonotype was recorded a few times. This chain joins TRBV4-1 and TRBJ2-2, with D perhaps assigned TRBD1 or TRBD2 (6 bases each). Germline V gene sequence: CDR1 MGHRA, CDR2 YSYEKL. V was pared by 2 bases and J by 2 bases, with 12 bases between. This CDR3 region has 16 residues. The CDR3 spells CASSQHRGPNTGELFF. For the CDR3, the DNA is TGCGCCAGCAGCCAACACCGGGGGCCCAACACCGGGGAGCTGTTTTTT.

The sample holds a few counts of this clonotype. This chain joins TRBV6-1 and TRBJ1-2; a possible D gene is TRBD1 (6 bases). Per germline, CDR1 MNHNS and CDR2 SASEGT. Trimming cost V 1 base and J 10 bases, with 19 bases left between them. This CDR3 region has 15 residues. The CDR3 here is CASSEEAGQPDVYTF. The CDR3, as DNA: TGTGCCAGCAGTGAAGAAGCCGGACAGCCCGATGTCTACACCTTC.

This clonotype was seen a handful of times. The chain uses TRBV18 and TRBJ2-1; no clear D gene. Germline lookup yields CDR1 KGHSH and CDR2 LQKENI. V dropped 3 bases and J dropped 5 bases, with 11 bases sitting between them. The CDR3 loop spans 14 amino acids. CDR3: CASSPLQTDNEQFF. The CDR3 DNA follows: TGTGCCAGCTCACCCCTCCAAACCGACAATGAGCAGTTCTTC.

The chain carries TRBV7-2 and TRBJ2-5; maybe TRBD1 (6 bases). Per germline, CDR1 SGHTA and CDR2 FQGNSA. Trimming removed 1 base at V and 2 bases at J, with 14 bases between. CDR3 size: 16 residues. CDR3 residues: CASSLGGGQGQETQYF. In DNA, the CDR3 is TGTGCCAGCAGCTTAGGAGGGGGACAAGGTCAAGAGACCCAGTACTTC.

The chain combines TRBV12-3 or TRBV12-4 with TRBJ1-1; D ambiguous. The CDR3 contains 14 residues. V gave up 2 bases and J gave up 2 bases, with 9 bases separating them. In DNA, the CDR3 is TGTGCCAGCAGTTTACTGAGGGATAACACTGAAGCTTTCTTT. Its translation: CASSLLRDNTEAFF.

The gene calls are TRBV7-2 and TRBJ2-3; 7 bases are shared with TRBD2. J gave up 2 bases and V 6 bases, and 8 bases lay outside the gene matches. The CDR3 covers 15 residues. The germline V gene encodes CDR1 SGHTA and CDR2 FQGNSA. Here the CDR3 reads CASRSAGLNTDTQYF. In DNA, the CDR3 is TGTGCCAGCAGGTCAGCGGGACTCAACACAGATACGCAGTATTTT.